A selection of T cell receptor beta chains follows, all from one sample in a study of blood T cell repertoires in COVID-19. Sequencing used immunoSEQ multiplex PCR; TCRdb keeps in-frame clones, though not all of them. The table shows a few hundred thousand clones, with roughly 90% occurring only once. Specimen: PBMCs or T cells enriched from blood (not recorded which). The receptor set was obtained from a man younger than 30 with acute COVID-19. Both conserved end residues are part of each CDR3. D genes are given only for firm matches. The listing skips clone size in some rows; elsewhere it reads once, few, many or a size class.

clone_size,j_call,d_call,v_call,cdr3_aa,cdr3_nt
-,TRBJ2-1,TRBD2,TRBV6-1,CASSAPSSGTSWQQFF,TGTGCCAGCAGTGCCCCGTCTTCCGGGACTAGCTGGCAGCAGTTCTTC
-,TRBJ2-1,-,TRBV7-3,CASSPSQLSSYNEQFF,TGTGCCAGCAGCCCAAGTCAACTGAGCTCCTACAATGAGCAGTTCTTC
-,TRBJ1-1,TRBD1,TRBV11-3,CASSFPRTGLNTEAFF,TGTGCCAGCAGCTTCCCCCGGACAGGGCTTAACACTGAAGCTTTCTTT
once,TRBJ2-7,-,TRBV10-3,CAISDSDEQYF,TGTGCCATCAGTGACAGCGACGAGCAGTACTTC
-,TRBJ1-1,-,TRBV2,CASEAELTQNTEAFF,TGTGCCAGCGAGGCGGAGCTTACCCAAAACACTGAAGCTTTCTTT
-,TRBJ1-1,-,TRBV7-9,CASSLEGRTEAFF,TGTGCCAGCAGCTTAGAGGGGCGAACTGAAGCTTTCTTT
-,TRBJ2-3,-,TRBV5-6,CASSLVEGATTDTQYF,TGTGCCAGCAGCTTGGTTGAGGGAGCGACAACAGATACGCAGTATTTT
-,TRBJ2-7,TRBD2,TRBV5-1,CASSLELAGVYEQYF,TGCGCCAGCAGCTTGGAACTAGCGGGAGTCTACGAGCAGTACTTC
-,TRBJ2-7,-,TRBV6-6,CASSAPRESYEQYF,TGTGCCAGCAGTGCTCCCAGGGAATCCTACGAGCAGTACTTC
once,TRBJ2-2,TRBD2,TRBV4-2,CASSQELGGRANTGELFF,TGTGCCAGCAGCCAAGAATTGGGCGGGAGGGCGAACACCGGGGAGCTGTTTTTT
-,TRBJ1-2,TRBD1,TRBV29-1,CSAPDRGEYGYTF,TGCAGCGCGCCCGACAGGGGGGAATATGGCTACACCTTC
-,TRBJ2-3,TRBD2,TRBV30,CAWRGGAGASTDTQYF,TGTGCCTGGAGGGGGGGAGCGGGAGCTAGCACAGATACGCAGTATTTT
-,TRBJ1-2,TRBD1,TRBV30,CACPRGQGLTYGYTF,TGTGCCTGTCCCCGGGGACAGGGGTTGACCTATGGCTACACCTTC
-,TRBJ2-2,-,TRBV11-3,CASSLSLGGTGELFF,TGTGCCAGCAGCTTATCTCTCGGCGGCACCGGGGAGCTGTTTTTT
-,TRBJ2-1,TRBD2,TRBV7-2,CASSPPGGSLSYNEQFF,TGTGCCAGCAGCCCTCCGGGAGGAAGCCTCTCCTACAATGAGCAGTTCTTC
-,TRBJ1-1,-,TRBV3-1/TRBV3-2,CASSQGRNTEAFF,TGTGCCAGCAGCCAAGGGAGGAACACTGAAGCTTTCTTT
-,TRBJ2-7,-,TRBV2,CASRFSYEQYF,TGTGCCAGCAGATTCAGCTACGAGCAGTACTTC
-,TRBJ2-7,-,TRBV5-5,CASHIKGVYEQYF,TGTGCCAGCCATATAAAAGGGGTCTACGAGCAGTACTTC
-,TRBJ1-2,-,TRBV28,CASTATPHRGGRGYTF,TGTGCCAGCACGGCAACCCCCCACCGGGGGGGAAGGGGCTACACCTTC
-,TRBJ2-7,-,TRBV4-2,CASSQVSDNHYEQYF,TGTGCCAGCAGCCAAGTGAGTGACAATCACTACGAGCAGTACTTC
-,TRBJ2-1,TRBD2,TRBV30,CAWSGIAGSSYNEQFF,TGTGCCTGGAGTGGAATAGCGGGGAGCTCCTACAATGAGCAGTTCTTC
-,TRBJ2-7,-,TRBV6-5,CASSYTQGPGYEQYF,TGTGCCAGCAGTTACACACAGGGCCCAGGCTACGAGCAGTACTTC
-,TRBJ1-1,TRBD1,TRBV5-8,CASSPRQGRMNTEAFF,TGTGCCAGCAGCCCCAGACAGGGAAGGATGAACACTGAAGCTTTCTTT
-,TRBJ1-2,TRBD1,TRBV29-1,CSVEAGQGAKGYGYTF,TGCAGCGTTGAGGCCGGACAGGGGGCAAAAGGCTATGGCTACACCTTC
-,TRBJ2-3,TRBD1,TRBV7-9,CASRDRLTDTQYF,TGTGCCAGTCGGGACAGACTCACAGATACGCAGTATTTT
-,TRBJ2-1,-,TRBV11-3,CASSSRESYEQFF,TGTGCCAGCAGCTCCCGGGAGTCCTATGAGCAGTTCTTC
-,TRBJ1-5,-,TRBV6-5,CASRSDRYNQPQHF,TGTGCCAGCAGAAGCGACAGATACAATCAGCCCCAGCATTTT
-,TRBJ2-7,TRBD2,TRBV6-6,CASSPSGTRDYEQYF,TGTGCCAGCAGTCCGTCCGGGACTAGAGACTACGAGCAGTACTTC
-,TRBJ2-2,TRBD2,TRBV3-1/TRBV3-2,CASSQEGTSGRAFF,TGTGCCAGCAGCCAAGAGGGGACTAGCGGGAGGGCCTTTTTT
-,TRBJ2-6,-,TRBV28,CASSRGSHSGANVLTF,TGTGCCAGCAGTAGGGGCAGTCACTCTGGGGCCAACGTCCTGACTTTC
-,TRBJ1-6,-,TRBV4-2,CASSQEEWSGNNSPLHF,TGTGCCAGCAGCCAAGAAGAGTGGTCCGGTAACAATTCACCCCTCCACTTT
-,TRBJ2-7,TRBD2,TRBV5-1,CASSTGLADEQYF,TGCGCCAGCAGCACAGGACTAGCAGACGAGCAGTACTTC
-,TRBJ2-1,TRBD2,TRBV2,CASRARTSGRNEQFF,TGTGCCAGCAGGGCACGGACTAGCGGGAGAAATGAGCAGTTCTTC
-,TRBJ2-7,-,TRBV5-6,CASSLAVPAGSYEQYF,TGTGCCAGCAGCTTGGCCGTCCCCGCCGGCTCCTACGAGCAGTACTTC
-,TRBJ2-5,-,TRBV12-3/TRBV12-4,CASSFHGEETQYF,TGTGCCAGCAGTTTCCACGGAGAAGAGACCCAGTACTTC
-,TRBJ1-4,-,TRBV2,CASRGLNEKLFF,TGTGCCAGCAGGGGGCTTAATGAAAAACTGTTTTTT
-,TRBJ1-2,TRBD1,TRBV30,CAWGTGGHGYTF,TGTGCCTGGGGGACAGGGGGACATGGCTACACCTTC